This T cell receptor (beta chain) stems from a study of T cells in tumors after PD-1 blockade (dated by TCRdb to between 2018 and 2021). Describing the broader study: Exclusion criteria were prior checkpoint blockade, use of systemic immunosuppressants, or recent radiotherapy or other anti-cancer therapy within 4 weeks. On average, peripheral blood samples yielded 33,000 or so unique clonotypes and about 110,000 TCR templates (range roughly 22,000-257,772). To compare blood and tumor clonotypes, bulk TCR sequencing was performed on around 10 peripheral blood samples from roughly five patients. Patients received pembrolizumab 200 mg every 3 weeks or cemiplimab 350 mg every 2 weeks. Clinical response was assessed using RECIST version 1.1. The study performed paired single-cell RNA and TCR sequencing on site-matched tumors from BCC or SCC patients before and after anti-PD-1 therapy. While on anti-PD-1 treatment, some of the patients also continued taking daily vismodegib 150 mg.

Taken with the paper, the label for time point translates to: before anti-PD-1 therapy. Genomic DNA extracted from tumor biopsies or peripheral blood was used for bulk TCRbeta sequencing, with input ranging from 616 ng to 6,004 ng. Histologically proven advanced or metastatic basal or squamous cell carcinoma was present in all patients, all of whom were poor candidates for surgical resection. The basal cell carcinoma cohort was made up of more than 10 patients, and bulk tumor TCR sequencing was performed for seven or eight of these patients. Deep TCRbeta sequencing was performed with the immunoSEQ platform. The study's processing was this. For further analysis, only productive rearrangements were exported out of the immunoSEQ Analyzer. T cell phenotypes were assigned to bulk TCRbeta clonotypes by matching the clonotypes to single-cell RNA+TCR-seq clones with the same TCRbeta sequence. Tumor enrichment of a clone was calculated by dividing the clone's tumor frequency by the clone's PBMC frequency, both taken from bulk TCR sequencing. TCRs were grouped by GLIPH into specificity groups, defined as clusters of distinct TCRs likely recognizing common antigens via shared CDR3 motifs. Imported from immuneACCESS, the table was reduced by TCRdb to in-frame sequences with V and J called. These copies leave out some clones; in studies compared against another copy, an unresolved V gene accounts for under half, and the cause of the remainder is not known. That table supplies the V and J calls and clone size; D and trimming were determined from the DNA. The sample yields approximately 48,000 clones; roughly 80% were counted once. 4% to 4.5% of the sample lies in the top ten.

Broad study findings and their caveats: The source of novel T cell clones was not identified, and lymphoid organs or rare unexpanded clones within the tumor or the tumor periphery could be included among the possible sources. Around 43% of tumor TCR clonotypes were found in blood, and some novel exhausted tumor clones appeared in pre-treatment blood, suggesting peripheral recruitment.

Notes on this clone: Its antigen remains unidentified. Within one base of it there is no much larger clone, and no base qualities were kept.

V sheds 0 bases and J sheds 6 bases, leaving 9 bases between their ends. Reading the germline V gene gives CDR1 SNHLY and CDR2 FYNNEI. The CDR3 runs 15 amino acids, cysteine and phenylalanine included. Solely the CDR3 DNA is kept, with 45 bases framed from the first base. Here the sequenced sample was PBMCs, taken before anti-PD-1 treatment. The rearranged chain carries TRBV2 and TRBJ1-6; a tentative D match to TRBD1 spans 5 bases. This clonotype originated in a human donor with basal cell carcinoma. CDR3 protein: CASSEAGGGNSPLHF. The DNA sequence reads TGTGCCAGCAGTGAAGCTGGGGGTGGTAATTCACCCCTCCACTTT.